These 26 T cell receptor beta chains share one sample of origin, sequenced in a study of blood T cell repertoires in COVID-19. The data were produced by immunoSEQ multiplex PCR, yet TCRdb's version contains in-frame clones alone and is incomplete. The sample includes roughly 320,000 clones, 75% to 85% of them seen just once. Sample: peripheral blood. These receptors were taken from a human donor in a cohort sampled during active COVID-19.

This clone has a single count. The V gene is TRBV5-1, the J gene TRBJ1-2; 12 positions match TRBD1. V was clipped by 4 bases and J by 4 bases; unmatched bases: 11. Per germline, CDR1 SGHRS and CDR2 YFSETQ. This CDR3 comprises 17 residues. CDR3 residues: CASSASPGTGGTYGYTF. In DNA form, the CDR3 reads TGCGCCAGCAGCGCCTCCCCCGGGACAGGGGGCACCTATGGCTACACCTTC.

CDR3 loop: CASSQVKRSPLHF. The CDR3, as DNA: TGTGCCAGCAGCCAAGTAAAACGGTCACCCCTCCACTTT. The V gene is TRBV14, the J gene TRBJ1-6; D ambiguous. The germline V gene has CDR1 SGHDN and CDR2 FVKESK. This CDR3 comprises 13 residues. V lost 1 base to trimming and J lost 10 bases, with 8 bases between them.

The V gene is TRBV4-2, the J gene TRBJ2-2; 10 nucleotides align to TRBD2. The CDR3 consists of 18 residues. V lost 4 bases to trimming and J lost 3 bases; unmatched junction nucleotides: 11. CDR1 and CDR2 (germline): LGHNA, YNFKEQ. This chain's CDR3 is CASSRGGLAGADTGELFF. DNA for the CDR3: TGTGCCAGCAGCCGAGGGGGTCTAGCGGGGGCGGACACCGGGGAGCTGTTTTTT.

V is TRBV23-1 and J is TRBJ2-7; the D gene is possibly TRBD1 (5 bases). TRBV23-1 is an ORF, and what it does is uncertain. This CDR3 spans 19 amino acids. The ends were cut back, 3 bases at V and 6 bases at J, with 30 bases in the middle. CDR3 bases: TGCGCCAGCAGTCAGCCCTCTAGTGACAGTCCCCAGGTTGTAGGCGAGCAGTACTTC. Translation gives CASSQPSSDSPQVVGEQYF.

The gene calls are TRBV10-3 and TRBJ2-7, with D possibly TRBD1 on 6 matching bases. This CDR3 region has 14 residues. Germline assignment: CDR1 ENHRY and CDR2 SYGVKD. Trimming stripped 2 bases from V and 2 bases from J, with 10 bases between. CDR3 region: CAISETRTAYEQYF. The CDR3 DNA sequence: TGTGCCATCAGTGAGACCCGGACAGCCTACGAGCAGTACTTC.

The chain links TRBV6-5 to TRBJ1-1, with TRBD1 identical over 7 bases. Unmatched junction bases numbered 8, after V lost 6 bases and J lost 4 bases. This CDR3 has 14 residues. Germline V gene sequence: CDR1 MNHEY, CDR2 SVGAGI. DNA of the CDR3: TGTGCCAGCAGGCTACAGGGGACGGGCACTGAAGCTTTCTTT. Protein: CASRLQGTGTEAFF.

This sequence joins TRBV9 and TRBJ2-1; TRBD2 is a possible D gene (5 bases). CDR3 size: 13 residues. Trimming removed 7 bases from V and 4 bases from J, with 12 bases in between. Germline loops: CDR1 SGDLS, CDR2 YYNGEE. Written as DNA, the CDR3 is TGTGCCAGCCGGGCACGGGGTTACAATGAGCAGTTCTTC. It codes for CASRARGYNEQFF.

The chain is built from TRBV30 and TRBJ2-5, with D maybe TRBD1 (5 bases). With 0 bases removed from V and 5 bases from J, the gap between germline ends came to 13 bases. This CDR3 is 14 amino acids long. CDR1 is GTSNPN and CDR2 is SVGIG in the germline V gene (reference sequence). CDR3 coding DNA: TGTGCCTGGAGTGTCCTAAGGGGCAGTGAGACCCAGTACTTC. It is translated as CAWSVLRGSETQYF.

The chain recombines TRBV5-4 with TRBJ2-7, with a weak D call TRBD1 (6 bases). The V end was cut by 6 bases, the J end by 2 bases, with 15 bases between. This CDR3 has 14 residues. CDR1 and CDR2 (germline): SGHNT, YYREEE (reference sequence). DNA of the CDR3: TGTGCCAGCACCCAGGACAGCAGAACCTACGAGCAGTACTTC. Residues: CASTQDSRTYEQYF.

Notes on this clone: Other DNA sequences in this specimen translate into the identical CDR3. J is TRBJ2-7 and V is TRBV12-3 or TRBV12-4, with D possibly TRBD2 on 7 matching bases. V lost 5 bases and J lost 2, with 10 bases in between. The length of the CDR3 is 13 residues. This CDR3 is CASSLRGPYEQYF. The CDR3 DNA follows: TGTGCCAGCAGTCTGCGGGGGCCCTACGAGCAGTACTTC.

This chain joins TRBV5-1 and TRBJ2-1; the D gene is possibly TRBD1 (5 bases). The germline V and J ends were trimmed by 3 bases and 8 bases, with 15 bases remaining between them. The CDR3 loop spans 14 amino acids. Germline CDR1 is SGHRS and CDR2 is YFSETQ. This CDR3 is CASSYLGAFDEQFF. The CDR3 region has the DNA TGCGCCAGCAGCTACCTTGGGGCATTCGATGAGCAGTTCTTC.

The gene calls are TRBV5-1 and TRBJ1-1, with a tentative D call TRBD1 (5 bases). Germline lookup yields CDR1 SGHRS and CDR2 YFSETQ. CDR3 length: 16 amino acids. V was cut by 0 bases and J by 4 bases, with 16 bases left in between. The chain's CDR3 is CASSLAGGSGATEAFF. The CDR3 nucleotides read TGCGCCAGCAGCTTGGCCGGGGGGAGTGGGGCCACTGAAGCTTTCTTT.

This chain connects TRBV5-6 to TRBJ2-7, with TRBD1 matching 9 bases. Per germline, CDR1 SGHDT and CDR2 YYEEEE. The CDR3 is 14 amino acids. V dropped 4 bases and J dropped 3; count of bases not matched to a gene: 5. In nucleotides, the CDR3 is TGTGCCAGCAGCGCACCGGGACAGGGCTACGAGCAGTACTTC. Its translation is CASSAPGQGYEQYF.

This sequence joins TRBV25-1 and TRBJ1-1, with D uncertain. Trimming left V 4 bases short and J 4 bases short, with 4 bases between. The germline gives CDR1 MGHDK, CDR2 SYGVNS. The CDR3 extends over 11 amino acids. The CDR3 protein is CASSASTEAFF. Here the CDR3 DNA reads TGTGCCAGCAGTGCGTCCACTGAAGCTTTCTTT.

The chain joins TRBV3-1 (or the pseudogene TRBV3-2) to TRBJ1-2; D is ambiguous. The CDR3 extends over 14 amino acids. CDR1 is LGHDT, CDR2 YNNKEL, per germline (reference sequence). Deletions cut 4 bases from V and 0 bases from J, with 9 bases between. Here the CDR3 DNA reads TGTGCCAGCAGCCTCCTTCGTTCTAACTATGGCTACACCTTC. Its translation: CASSLLRSNYGYTF.

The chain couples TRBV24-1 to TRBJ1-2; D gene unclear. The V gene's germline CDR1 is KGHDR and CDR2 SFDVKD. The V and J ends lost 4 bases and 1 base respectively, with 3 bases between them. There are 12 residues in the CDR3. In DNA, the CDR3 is TGTGCCACCAGTGACAGTAACTATGGCTACACCTTC. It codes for CATSDSNYGYTF.

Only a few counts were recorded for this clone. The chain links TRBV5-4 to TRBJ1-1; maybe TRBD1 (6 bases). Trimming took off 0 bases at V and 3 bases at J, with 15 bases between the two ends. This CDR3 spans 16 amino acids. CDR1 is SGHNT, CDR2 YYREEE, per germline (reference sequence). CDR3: CASSLGGRGGDTEAFF. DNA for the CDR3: TGTGCCAGCAGCTTGGGGGGAAGGGGGGGGGACACTGAAGCTTTCTTT. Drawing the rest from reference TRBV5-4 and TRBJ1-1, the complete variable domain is ETGVTQSPTHLIKTRGQQVTLRCSSQSGHNTVSWYQQALGQGPQFIFQYYREEENGRGNFPPRFSGLQFPNYSSELNVNALELDDSALYLCASSLGGRGGDTEAFFGQGTRLTVV.

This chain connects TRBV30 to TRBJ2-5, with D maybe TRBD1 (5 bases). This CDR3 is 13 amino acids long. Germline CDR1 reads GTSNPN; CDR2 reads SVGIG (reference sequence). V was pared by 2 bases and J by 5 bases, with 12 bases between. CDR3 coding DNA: TGTGCCTGGAGTTCAGGGCGTTGGGAGACCCAGTACTTC. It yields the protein CAWSSGRWETQYF.

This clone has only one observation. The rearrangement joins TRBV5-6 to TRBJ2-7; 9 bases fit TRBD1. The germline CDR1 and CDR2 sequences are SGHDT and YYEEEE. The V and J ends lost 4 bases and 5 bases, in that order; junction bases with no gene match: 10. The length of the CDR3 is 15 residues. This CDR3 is CASSLPGQGLDEQYF. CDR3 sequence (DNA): TGTGCCAGCAGCCTACCGGGACAGGGCTTGGACGAGCAGTACTTC.

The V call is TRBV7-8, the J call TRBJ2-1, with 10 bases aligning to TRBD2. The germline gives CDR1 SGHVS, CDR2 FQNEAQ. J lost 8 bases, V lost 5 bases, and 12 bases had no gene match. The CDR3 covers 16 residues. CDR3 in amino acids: CASSRYRAGGRDEQFF. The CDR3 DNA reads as TGTGCCAGCAGCCGTTACAGAGCGGGGGGGCGCGATGAGCAGTTCTTC.

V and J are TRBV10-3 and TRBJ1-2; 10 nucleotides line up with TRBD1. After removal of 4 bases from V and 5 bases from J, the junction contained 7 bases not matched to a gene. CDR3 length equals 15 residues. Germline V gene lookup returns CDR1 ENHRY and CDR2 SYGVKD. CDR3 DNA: TGTGCCATCAGTGCGGGACAGGGGAGCGTTTATGGCTACACCTTC. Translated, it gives CAISAGQGSVYGYTF.

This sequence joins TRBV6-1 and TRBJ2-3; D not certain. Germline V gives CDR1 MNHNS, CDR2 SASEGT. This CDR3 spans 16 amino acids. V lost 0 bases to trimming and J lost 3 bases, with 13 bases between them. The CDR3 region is CASSEALLELTDTQYF. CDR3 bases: TGTGCCAGCAGTGAAGCGCTTCTAGAGTTAACAGATACGCAGTATTTT.

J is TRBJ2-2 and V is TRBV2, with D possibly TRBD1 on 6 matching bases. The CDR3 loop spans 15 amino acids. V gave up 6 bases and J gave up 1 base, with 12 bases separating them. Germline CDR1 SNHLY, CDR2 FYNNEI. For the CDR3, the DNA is TGTGCCAGCAGCCGACAGGAGGAGAACACCGGGGAGCTGTTTTTT. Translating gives CASSRQEENTGELFF.

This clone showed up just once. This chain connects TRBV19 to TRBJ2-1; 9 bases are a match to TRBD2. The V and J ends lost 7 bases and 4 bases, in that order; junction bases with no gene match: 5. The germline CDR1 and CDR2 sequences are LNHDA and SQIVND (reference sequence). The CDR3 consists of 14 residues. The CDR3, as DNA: TGTGCCAGTAATCTAGCGGGGCAATACAATGAGCAGTTCTTC. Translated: CASNLAGQYNEQFF.

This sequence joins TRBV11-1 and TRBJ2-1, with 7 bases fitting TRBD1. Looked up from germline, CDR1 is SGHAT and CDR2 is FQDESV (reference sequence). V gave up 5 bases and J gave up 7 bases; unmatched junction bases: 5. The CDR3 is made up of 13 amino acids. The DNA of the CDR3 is TGTGCCAGCAGCCTAGGGACAGCTAATGAGCAGTTCTTC. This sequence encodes CASSLGTANEQFF.

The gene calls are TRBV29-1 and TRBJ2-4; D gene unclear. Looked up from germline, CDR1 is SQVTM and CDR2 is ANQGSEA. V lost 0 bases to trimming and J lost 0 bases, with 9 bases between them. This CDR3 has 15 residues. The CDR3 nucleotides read TGCAGCGTTGAAGAGGGCACCGTAGCCAAAAACATTCAGTACTTC. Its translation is CSVEEGTVAKNIQYF.